This is a list of T cell receptor beta chains from one sample in a study of T cells after yellow fever vaccination. TCRdb re-derived calls from the 5' RACE reads in MiXCR, one entry per CDR3 protein. The table lists about 350,000 distinct CDR3 sequences, 11% of them singletons, with about 17% in the top ten. Material: PBMCs, obtained on the day of the first yellow fever vaccination. The receptor source for this set is a man younger than 35 who received the YFV17D yellow fever vaccine. Both conserved end residues are part of each CDR3. Fields, in order: CDR3 DNA, CDR3 protein, D gene, clone size, J gene, V gene. A D gene is named only where the DNA matches it firmly. Not every row has a clone size; where given, it reads once, few, many or a size class.

cdr3_nt: TGCAGTGCTAGGAGGAATCGGTATTTCTATGGCTACACCTTC
cdr3_aa: CSARRNRYFYGYTF
d_call: NA
clone_size: few
j_call: TRBJ1-2
v_call: TRBV20-1

cdr3_nt: TGCAGTGCTAGAAGGTGGCGGGAGTCCTACGAGCAGTACTTC
cdr3_aa: CSARRWRESYEQYF
d_call: TRBD2
clone_size: few
j_call: TRBJ2-7
v_call: TRBV20-1

cdr3_nt: TGTGCCAGCAGAGGGGACGTCTACGAGCAGTACTTC
cdr3_aa: CASRGDVYEQYF
d_call: NA
clone_size: NA
j_call: TRBJ2-7
v_call: TRBV2

cdr3_nt: TGCAGTGCTAGAAAGGGGAATCCAAACACTGAAGCTTTCTTT
cdr3_aa: CSARKGNPNTEAFF
d_call: NA
clone_size: NA
j_call: TRBJ1-1
v_call: TRBV20-1

cdr3_nt: TGTGCCAGCAGCGGGCGCCGGGAGCTGTTTTTT
cdr3_aa: CASSGRRELFF
d_call: NA
clone_size: many
j_call: TRBJ2-2
v_call: TRBV7-9

cdr3_nt: TGCAGTGCTAGATTATGGGTTCCGTCCTATGGCTACACCTTC
cdr3_aa: CSARLWVPSYGYTF
d_call: NA
clone_size: many
j_call: TRBJ1-2
v_call: TRBV20-1

cdr3_nt: TGTGCCAGCAGTTGGCAGGGGGGGGCGAATTCACCCCTCCACTTT
cdr3_aa: CASSWQGGANSPLHF
d_call: TRBD1
clone_size: NA
j_call: TRBJ1-6
v_call: TRBV6-5

cdr3_nt: TGTGCCAGCTCACCCTTGCAGCAAGGGAATTCACCCCTCCACTTT
cdr3_aa: CASSPLQQGNSPLHF
d_call: NA
clone_size: few
j_call: TRBJ1-6
v_call: TRBV18

cdr3_nt: TGTGCCTGGACGAGGACAGACCAAGAGACCCAGTACTTC
cdr3_aa: CAWTRTDQETQYF
d_call: NA
clone_size: few
j_call: TRBJ2-5
v_call: TRBV30

cdr3_nt: TGCGCCAGCAGCCAGGAGGGGCCAAGGCAGGGCGGTGAGCAGTTCTTC
cdr3_aa: CASSQEGPRQGGEQFF
d_call: NA
clone_size: NA
j_call: TRBJ2-1
v_call: TRBV4-3

cdr3_nt: TGTGCCAGCAGCTCGGAAGAGGGATGGGGGGAGCAGTACTTC
cdr3_aa: CASSSEEGWGEQYF
d_call: NA
clone_size: NA
j_call: TRBJ2-7
v_call: TRBV7-2

cdr3_nt: TGCAGTGCTCCGGACACCGTTAGTGAGACCCAGTACTTC
cdr3_aa: CSAPDTVSETQYF
d_call: NA
clone_size: many
j_call: TRBJ2-5
v_call: TRBV20-1

cdr3_nt: TGCAGCGTTGAGACCTTCCAAGAGACCCAGTACTTC
cdr3_aa: CSVETFQETQYF
d_call: NA
clone_size: many
j_call: TRBJ2-5
v_call: TRBV29-1

cdr3_nt: TGTGCCAGCAGCTTTTCGGGGGCGAGTCAGCCCCAGCATTTT
cdr3_aa: CASSFSGASQPQHF
d_call: NA
clone_size: NA
j_call: TRBJ1-5
v_call: TRBV7-9

cdr3_nt: TGCGCCAGCAGCCAAGAGGGACAGCACAAAAACATTCAGTACTTC
cdr3_aa: CASSQEGQHKNIQYF
d_call: TRBD1
clone_size: few
j_call: TRBJ2-4
v_call: TRBV4-3

cdr3_nt: TGTGCCAGCTCTAGGGAGGCAGACAATGAGCAGTTCTTC
cdr3_aa: CASSREADNEQFF
d_call: NA
clone_size: NA
j_call: TRBJ2-1
v_call: TRBV5-4

cdr3_nt: TGTGCCAGCTCACCAATCTTCGGGCACGGCGGCACAGATACGCAGTATTTT
cdr3_aa: CASSPIFGHGGTDTQYF
d_call: NA
clone_size: few
j_call: TRBJ2-3
v_call: TRBV18